Each of the 23 T cell receptor beta chains below was sequenced from the same sample in a study of T-cell memory formation after mild COVID-19. Using its own MiXCR run on the 5' RACE reads, TCRdb lists one record per CDR3 protein. The sample lists about 88,000 distinct CDR3 sequences; around 25% were seen once. Specimen: PBMCs or a T cell subset sorted from them (not recorded which). These receptors all stem from a man younger than 35 who had mild COVID-19 (a few samples of this study predate the infection). Cell type and time point are not known.

This chain links TRBV2 with TRBJ2-2; D not resolved. The length of the CDR3 is 13 residues. Trimming removed 7 bases at V and 1 base at J, with 7 bases between. CDR1 is SNHLY and CDR2 is FYNNEI in the germline V gene. Written as DNA, the CDR3 is TGTGCCAGCACTCCGCTGAACACCGGGGAGCTGTTTTTT. Translated: CASTPLNTGELFF.

The V and J genes are TRBV18 and TRBJ2-3; 9 nucleotides align to TRBD2. This CDR3 contains 18 residues. Germline V CDR1 and CDR2: KGHSH, LQKENI. V lost 1 base, J lost 0 bases, and 8 bases stayed unmatched. The CDR3 sequence: CASSPLAGVSTSTDTQYF. The CDR3, as DNA: TGTGCCAGCTCACCACTAGCGGGGGTATCAACTAGCACAGATACGCAGTATTTT.

The chain recombines TRBV10-2 with TRBJ1-2; 8 bases map to TRBD1. CDR3 length: 14 residues. CDR1 is WSHSY, CDR2 SAAADI, per germline. Trimming cost V 4 bases and J 6 bases; bases outside gene matches: 7. This CDR3 is CASSGGQGADGYTF. CDR3 coding DNA: TGCGCCAGCAGTGGAGGGCAGGGGGCAGATGGCTACACCTTC.

This clonotype appeared a few times. V and J are TRBV9 and TRBJ2-7; 11 bases match TRBD2. CDR1 is SGDLS and CDR2 is YYNGEE in the germline V gene. V lost 5 bases to trimming and J lost 5 bases; unmatched junction nucleotides: 12. The CDR3 length is 16 residues. CDR3 nucleotides: TGTGCCAGCAGTGAAATGGCTAGCGGGGGGACCCACGAGCAGTACTTC. It encodes CASSEMASGGTHEQYF.

This sequence joins TRBV5-6 and TRBJ2-7, with 8 bases fitting TRBD2. J lost 2 bases, V lost 2 bases, and 12 bases had no gene match. The germline CDR1 and CDR2 sequences are SGHDT and YYEEEE. The CDR3 runs 17 residues. The CDR3 bases are TGTGCCAGCAGCTTTAGGGGTAGCGGGGTATTACCCTACGAGCAGTACTTC. It codes for CASSFRGSGVLPYEQYF.

V is TRBV20-1 and J is TRBJ2-7; 10 bases map to TRBD1. Germline loops: CDR1 DFQATT, CDR2 SNEGSKA (reference sequence). The V segment lost 6 bases and the J segment 2 bases; nucleotides outside the gene matches: 10. This CDR3 is built from 15 residues. In DNA form, the CDR3 reads TGCAGTGCCTCAAGCGGGACAGGGGCCCCCTACGAGCAGTACGTC. It codes for CSASSGTGAPYEQYV.

The chain has TRBV24-1 and TRBJ2-1; perhaps D is TRBD1 or TRBD2 (5 bases each). The CDR3 sequence is 12 residues long. The ends were cut back, 5 bases at V and 7 bases at J, with 8 bases in the middle. Germline-derived CDR1 and CDR2 are KGHDR and SFDVKD. CDR3 residues: CATSVGENEQFF. CDR3 nucleotide sequence: TGTGCCACCAGTGTAGGGGAGAATGAGCAGTTCTTC.

V and J are TRBV7-8 and TRBJ2-5; 9 bases align to TRBD1. Looked up from germline, CDR1 is SGHVS and CDR2 is FQNEAQ. The CDR3 covers 16 residues. J lost 6 bases, V lost 5 bases, and 13 bases had no gene match. The CDR3 sequence is CASSAQEQGAKKTQYF. In DNA, the CDR3 is TGTGCCAGCAGCGCCCAGGAACAGGGGGCGAAGAAGACCCAGTACTTC.

V and J are TRBV20-1 and TRBJ1-6; the D is unclear. Germline V lookup: CDR1 DFQATT, CDR2 SNEGSKA (reference sequence). The ends were cut back, 8 bases at V and 18 bases at J, with 11 bases in the middle. The CDR3 consists of 8 residues. DNA of the CDR3: TGCAGTACCACACCGAGCCACTTT. Encoded protein: CSTTPSHF.

The chain uses TRBV27 and TRBJ2-5, with D tentatively TRBD1 (6 bases). The CDR3 spans 14 residues. Trimming shortened V by 2 bases and J by 2 bases, and 9 bases separated the two germline ends. Germline lookup yields CDR1 MNHEY and CDR2 SMNVEV (reference sequence). CDR3 sequence: CASSLQGSQETQYF. In DNA form, the CDR3 reads TGTGCCAGCAGTTTACAGGGGTCACAAGAGACCCAGTACTTC.

The chain recombines TRBV24-1 with TRBJ2-1, with 12 bases that match TRBD1. J was trimmed by 8 bases and V by 0 bases; bases with no gene match: 4. CDR3 size: 16 residues. Germline assignment: CDR1 KGHDR and CDR2 SFDVKD. CDR3 protein: CATSDLGTGGKDEQFF. The CDR3 nucleotides read TGTGCCACCAGTGATTTGGGGACAGGGGGCAAGGATGAGCAGTTCTTC.

The chain uses TRBV7-9 and TRBJ1-1; 10 positions agree with TRBD1. CDR3 length: 15 residues. V gave up 5 bases and J gave up 5 bases; unmatched junction bases: 8. CDR1 is SEHNR and CDR2 is FQNEAQ in the germline V gene (reference sequence). The DNA for the CDR3 is TGTGCCAGCAGCCTCGGACAGGGGGGGGGAACTGAAGCTTTCTTT. Encoded protein: CASSLGQGGGTEAFF.

In this sample, this clonotype turned up a few times. This sequence joins TRBV12-3 or TRBV12-4 and TRBJ1-1, with no clear D. Trimming stripped 5 bases from V and 0 bases from J, with 10 bases between. There are 14 residues in the CDR3. The CDR3 loop is CASSLRNLNTEAFF. CDR3 in DNA: TGTGCCAGCAGTCTCAGGAATCTGAACACTGAAGCTTTCTTT.

This clonotype was counted between two and nine times. The genes are TRBV5-1 and TRBJ2-3; 9 bases are shared with TRBD2. Germline V lookup: CDR1 SGHRS, CDR2 YFSETQ. CDR3 length equals 17 residues. V trimming: 3 bases; J trimming: 1 base; junction bases outside the gene matches: 9. The CDR3: CASSWVPPSGGTDTQYF. CDR3 bases: TGCGCCAGCAGCTGGGTCCCCCCTAGCGGGGGCACAGATACGCAGTATTTT. The entire variable domain, with the rest obtained from reference TRBV5-1 and TRBJ2-3, is as follows: KAGVTQTPRYLIKTRGQQVTLSCSPISGHRSVSWYQQTPGQGLQFLFEYFSETQRNKGNFPGRFSGRQFSNSRSEMNVSTLELGDSALYLCASSWVPPSGGTDTQYFGPGTRLTVL.

This clonotype appeared a few times. The J gene is TRBJ2-1, the V gene TRBV10-3, with 7 bases fitting TRBD1. Germline CDR1 reads ENHRY; CDR2 reads SYGVKD. CDR3 size: 14 residues. The J segment lost 6 bases and the V segment lost 3 bases, leaving 5 bases of the junction unmatched. The CDR3, as DNA: TGTGCCATCAGTGATGGGGACAGACCCAATGAGCAGTTCTTC. It specifies CAISDGDRPNEQFF.

This clonotype appeared once. The chain links TRBV20-1 to TRBJ1-2; tentatively, D is TRBD1 (5 bases). Trimming removed 6 bases at V and 4 bases at J, with 12 bases between. The germline V gene encodes CDR1 DFQATT and CDR2 SNEGSKA (reference sequence). This CDR3 has 12 residues. As DNA, the CDR3 is TGCAGTGCGAAGACAGAAGTCTATGGCTACACCTTC. Protein: CSAKTEVYGYTF.

The CDR3 region is CASSPTSGLYNEQFF. CDR3 bases: TGTGCCAGCAGCCCGACTAGCGGCCTATACAATGAGCAGTTCTTC. The chain recombines TRBV5-6 with TRBJ2-1, with 9 nucleotides matching TRBD2. Germline assignment: CDR1 SGHDT and CDR2 YYEEEE. Trimming took 4 bases from V and 4 from J; bases not matched to a gene: 6. This CDR3 is built from 15 residues.

This rearrangement joins TRBV5-1 to TRBJ1-1; 10 bases align to TRBD1. CDR1 is SGHRS and CDR2 is YFSETQ in the germline V gene. With V trimmed by 0 bases and J by 3 bases, 8 bases remained unmatched. The CDR3 sequence is 17 residues long. CDR3 DNA sequence: TGCGCCAGCAGCTTGGTGGGACAGGGGATTAATGACACTGAAGCTTTCTTT. Translating gives CASSLVGQGINDTEAFF.

This clonotype was picked up a small number of times. V is TRBV19 and J is TRBJ2-1; D gene uncertain. CDR3 length: 13 residues. Germline V gives CDR1 LNHDA, CDR2 SQIVND (reference sequence). V lost 8 bases and J lost 6, with 14 bases in between. CDR3 protein: CASGAAGANEQFF. In DNA form, the CDR3 reads TGTGCCAGTGGCGCGGCAGGCGCCAATGAGCAGTTCTTC.

The chain has TRBV2 and TRBJ2-5; 11 nucleotides match TRBD2. CDR1 is SNHLY and CDR2 is FYNNEI in the germline V gene. The CDR3 is 18 amino acids. The V gene end was trimmed by 2 bases and the J gene end by 2 bases; junction bases not matched to a gene: 10. CDR3 nucleotide sequence: TGTGCCAGCAGTGAACTCTTAGTAGCGGGGGGGTTACAAGAGACCCAGTACTTC. It specifies CASSELLVAGGLQETQYF.

The J gene is TRBJ2-2, the V gene TRBV12-3 or TRBV12-4, with a weak D call TRBD2 (6 bases). The CDR3 has 15 amino acids. With 5 bases removed from V and 4 bases from J, the gap between germline ends came to 14 bases. Here the CDR3 reads CASSPRGGPTGELFF. Here the CDR3 DNA reads TGTGCCAGCAGTCCCCGCGGAGGGCCCACCGGGGAGCTGTTTTTT.

The J gene is TRBJ2-2, the V gene TRBV5-1; TRBD1 is a possible D gene (6 bases). In germline, CDR1 is SGHRS, CDR2 YFSETQ. V shed 4 bases and J shed 1 base, with 8 bases lying between them. The CDR3 length is 14 residues. The CDR3, as DNA: TGCGCCAGCAGCCGAGGGGGGAACACCGGGGAGCTGTTTTTT. Translation gives CASSRGGNTGELFF.

This clonotype appeared a few times. The chain uses TRBV9 and TRBJ1-1; D remains ambiguous. The germline V gene has CDR1 SGDLS and CDR2 YYNGEE. Between the trimmed V and J ends, which lost 3 bases and 0 bases, there was a span of 15 bases. This CDR3 is built from 16 residues. CDR3 in amino acids: CASSGLGLTMNTEAFF. The CDR3 DNA is TGTGCCAGCAGCGGACTGGGCCTAACCATGAACACTGAAGCTTTCTTT.